This record concerns one T cell receptor (beta chain) sequence. The source of the sample is a study of cytomegalovirus exposure and HLA in healthy donors. Study-wide background: Both the 100 to 150 validation repertoires and the approximately 700 first-cohort repertoires used the same platform, as reported by a later analysis.

Germline CDR1 SGDLS, CDR2 YYNGEE. Trimming removed 6 bases from V and 0 bases from J; junction bases left unmatched: 5. The CDR3 totals 14 residues. The data were produced by immunoSEQ multiplex PCR, yet TCRdb's version contains in-frame clones alone and is incomplete. Of around 150,000 clones listed, roughly 90% are singletons. The source material was PBMCs. The chain is built from TRBV9 and TRBJ1-1, with 7 nucleotides matching TRBD1. The clonotype originates from a woman aged 18-29 years in good health and CMV-seronegative. The DNA for the CDR3 is TGTGCCAGCACCCGACAGGGTTTGAACACTGAAGCTTTCTTT. Its translation: CASTRQGLNTEAFF. Complete variable domain (other parts from reference TRBV9 and TRBJ1-1): DSGVTQTPKHLITATGQRVTLRCSPRSGDLSVYWYQQSLDQGLQFLIQYYNGEERAKGNILERFSAQQFPDLHSELNLSSLELGDSALYFCASTRQGLNTEAFFGQGTRLTVV.